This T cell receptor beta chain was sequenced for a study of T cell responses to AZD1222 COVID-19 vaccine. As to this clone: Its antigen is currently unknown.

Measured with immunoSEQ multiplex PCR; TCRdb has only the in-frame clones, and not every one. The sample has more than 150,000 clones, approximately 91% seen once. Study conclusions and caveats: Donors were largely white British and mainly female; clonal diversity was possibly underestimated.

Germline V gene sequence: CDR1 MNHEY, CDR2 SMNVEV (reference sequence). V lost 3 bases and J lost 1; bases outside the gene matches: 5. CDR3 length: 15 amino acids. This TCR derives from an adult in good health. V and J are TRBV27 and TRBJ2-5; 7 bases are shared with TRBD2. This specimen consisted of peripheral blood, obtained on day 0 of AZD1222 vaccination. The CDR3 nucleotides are TGTGCCAGCAGTTTCTATCTAGCGGCCCAAGAGACCCAGTACTTC. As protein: CASSFYLAAQETQYF.